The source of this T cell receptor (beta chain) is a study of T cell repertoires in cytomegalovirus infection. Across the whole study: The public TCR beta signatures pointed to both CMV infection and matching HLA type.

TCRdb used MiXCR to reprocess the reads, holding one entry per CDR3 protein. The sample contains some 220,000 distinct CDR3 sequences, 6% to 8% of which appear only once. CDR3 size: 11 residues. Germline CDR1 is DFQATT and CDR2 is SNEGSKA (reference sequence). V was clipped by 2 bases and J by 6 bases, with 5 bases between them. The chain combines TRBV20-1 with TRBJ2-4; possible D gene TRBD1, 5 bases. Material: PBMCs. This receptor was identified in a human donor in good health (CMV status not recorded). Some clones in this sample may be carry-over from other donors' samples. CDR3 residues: CSARTGNIQYF. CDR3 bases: TGCAGTGCTAGAACAGGAAACATTCAGTACTTC.